This record looks at one T cell receptor (beta chain) sequence and its context. The V segment lost 2 bases and the J segment 10 bases; nucleotides outside the gene matches: 10. This CDR3 is 15 amino acids long. The data stem from a study of technical replicates of blood from a few donors. Assay: immunoSEQ multiplex PCR; the TCRdb copy retains only in-frame clones and omits some. The repertoire consists of roughly 93,000 clones, with approximately 96% occurring once and the leading ten covering over 0.2%. This TCR came from a human donor in good health. Source material: T cells isolated from PBMCs. V usage is TRBV5-3 and J usage is TRBJ1-4; 8 bases are shared with TRBD1. TRBV5-3 is an ORF for which the function is uncertain. The CDR3 loop reads CARSFRTGMRGKLFF. The DNA for the CDR3 is TGTGCCAGAAGCTTCCGGACAGGGATGAGGGGAAAACTGTTTTTT.